Below, 26 T cell receptor beta chains from the same sample are listed, as sequenced in a study of blood T cell repertoires in COVID-19. Sequenced by immunoSEQ multiplex PCR; TCRdb stores in-frame clones only, minus some. The sample shows about 480,000 clones, 89% of them seen only once. The sequencing sample was made of peripheral blood. These TCRs come from a man between 18 and 35 years old with COVID-19, enrolled during active disease.

The chain uses TRBV6-5 and TRBJ1-1; 8 bases agree with TRBD1. CDR1 and CDR2 (germline): MNHEY, SVGAGI. This CDR3 has 15 amino acids. Trimming took 6 bases from V and 0 from J; bases not matched to a gene: 6. CDR3 nucleotides: TGTGCCAGCAGAATCCAGGACAGGGTGAACACTGAAGCTTTCTTT. This encodes CASRIQDRVNTEAFF.

About this clone: Within the sample, other DNA sequences also encode this same CDR3. V gene TRBV2 combines with J gene TRBJ2-7; 7 nucleotides match TRBD1. CDR1 and CDR2 from the germline V gene are SNHLY and FYNNEI. With V trimmed by 7 bases and J by 4 bases, 4 bases remained unmatched. The CDR3 has 12 amino acids. In DNA, the CDR3 is TGTGCCAGCACCAGACAGGGATACGAGCAGTACTTC. Amino acid sequence: CASTRQGYEQYF.

The chain is built from TRBV10-3 and TRBJ2-7, with 7 bases lining up with TRBD1. V was pared by 3 bases and J by 0 bases, with 5 bases of the junction left unmatched. Germline CDR1 reads ENHRY; CDR2 reads SYGVKD. This CDR3 is built from 15 residues. The CDR3 loop is CAISDSGTVSYEQYF. The CDR3 nucleotides are TGTGCCATCAGTGACTCCGGGACAGTCTCCTACGAGCAGTACTTC.

This chain connects TRBV2 to TRBJ1-2, with 7 bases lining up with TRBD1. This CDR3 is built from 13 residues. Trimming removed 10 bases from V and 7 bases from J; junction bases left unmatched: 12. Germline V CDR1 and CDR2: SNHLY, FYNNEI. CDR3 residues: CAITGTEIFGYTF. CDR3 bases: TGTGCCATAACCGGGACAGAGATTTTTGGCTACACCTTC.

The chain has TRBV11-2 and TRBJ1-2, with TRBD1 matching over 8 bases. The CDR3 runs 14 residues. In germline, CDR1 is SGHAT, CDR2 FQNNGV. V shed 5 bases and J 4 bases; nucleotides not matched to a gene: 6. In nucleotides, the CDR3 is TGTGCCAGCAGCCTGGACAGGGTGAGCTATGGCTACACCTTC. Residues: CASSLDRVSYGYTF.

The chain uses TRBV11-2 and TRBJ1-4; D gene unclear. The germline CDR1 and CDR2 sequences are SGHAT and FQNNGV. Trimming stripped 5 bases from V and 4 bases from J, with 17 bases between. The CDR3 length is 16 residues. This CDR3 is CASSAWAGSNNEKLFF. CDR3 bases: TGTGCCAGCAGCGCCTGGGCGGGCAGTAATAATGAAAAACTGTTTTTT.

The J gene is TRBJ2-2, the V gene TRBV6-5; D is undetermined. The germline V gene encodes CDR1 MNHEY and CDR2 SVGAGI. V lost 4 bases and J 7 bases, leaving 7 bases between the germline ends. The CDR3 has 12 amino acids. The CDR3 sequence: CASSSPVGELFF. In nucleotides, the CDR3 is TGTGCCAGCAGTTCACCGGTCGGGGAGCTGTTTTTT.

The chain joins TRBV7-8 to TRBJ2-3; TRBD2 matches at 10 bases. The junction had 6 bases not matched to a gene; V was cut back by 2 bases and J by 4 bases. The germline V gene encodes CDR1 SGHVS and CDR2 FQNEAQ. The length of the CDR3 is 16 residues. The CDR3 reads CASSLRLAGEADTQYF. In nucleotides, the CDR3 is TGTGCCAGCAGCTTAAGGCTAGCGGGGGAGGCAGATACGCAGTATTTT.

The V call is TRBV7-2, the J call TRBJ2-1; 14 nucleotides align to TRBD2. After removal of 5 bases from V and 8 bases from J, the junction contained 5 bases not matched to a gene. This CDR3 is built from 15 residues. CDR1 is SGHTA and CDR2 is FQGNSA in the germline V gene. This CDR3 reads CASSIGLAGGDEQFF. The CDR3, as DNA: TGTGCCAGCAGCATAGGACTAGCGGGAGGAGATGAGCAGTTCTTC.

The chain couples TRBV5-4 to TRBJ1-6; 7 bases match TRBD1. The CDR3 extends over 18 amino acids. CDR1 and CDR2 (germline): SGHNT, YYREEE (reference sequence). Trimming cost V 1 base and J 0 bases; bases outside gene matches: 7. CDR3 DNA sequence: TGTGCCAGCAGCTTGAACAACAGGGGCATCTCCTATAATTCACCCCTCCACTTT. Translation gives CASSLNNRGISYNSPLHF.

The V gene is TRBV11-2, the J gene TRBJ2-2; TRBD1 matches at 10 bases. With 5 bases clipped from V and 7 bases from J, the junction kept 7 bases outside the gene matches. The CDR3 is made up of 15 amino acids. Germline V CDR1 and CDR2: SGHAT, FQNNGV. The CDR3 loop is CASSRRQGADGELFF. CDR3 in DNA: TGTGCCAGCAGCAGAAGACAGGGGGCCGACGGGGAGCTGTTTTTT.

J is TRBJ2-1 and V is TRBV6-5; no definite D call. The CDR3 extends over 14 amino acids. Germline CDR1 is MNHEY and CDR2 is SVGAGI. Trimming removed 2 bases at V and 0 bases at J, with 5 bases between. CDR3 amino acids: CASSYDSSYNEQFF. DNA for the CDR3: TGTGCCAGCAGTTACGATAGCTCCTACAATGAGCAGTTCTTC.

The rearrangement uses TRBV7-9 and TRBJ1-6; TRBD1 is a possible D gene (6 bases). CDR3 length equals 14 residues. V was cut by 5 bases and J by 9 bases, with 14 bases left in between. Germline CDR1 SEHNR, CDR2 FQNEAQ (reference sequence). Here the CDR3 reads CASSADRIVSPLHF. CDR3 nucleotides: TGTGCCAGCAGCGCTGACAGGATCGTTTCACCCCTCCACTTT.

The rearrangement links TRBV5-1 to TRBJ2-1; perhaps TRBD2 as D (6 bases). The germline V and J ends were trimmed by 0 bases and 0 bases, with 10 bases remaining between them. Germline V lookup: CDR1 SGHRS, CDR2 YFSETQ. The CDR3 is made up of 16 amino acids. The CDR3 loop is CASSLGSGSSYNEQFF. DNA for the CDR3: TGCGCCAGCAGCTTGGGATCCGGGAGCTCCTACAATGAGCAGTTCTTC.

The V call is TRBV30, the J call TRBJ2-5; 7 bases line up with TRBD1. Germline CDR1 and CDR2: GTSNPN and SVGIG (reference sequence). V was pared by 3 bases and J by 5 bases, with 12 bases of the junction left unmatched. This CDR3 has 15 residues. In nucleotides, the CDR3 is TGTGCCTGGAGACAAATGGGACAGCCCTTCGAGACCCAGTACTTC. This gives the protein CAWRQMGQPFETQYF.

The chain is built from TRBV11-3 and TRBJ1-1, with TRBD1 matching 10 bases. Germline V gene sequence: CDR1 SGHNT, CDR2 YENEEA. The CDR3 totals 13 residues. V shed 5 bases and J 11 bases; nucleotides not matched to a gene: 8. CDR3 DNA: TGTGCCAGCAGCCGTGACAGGGGGCTTGACGCTTTCTTT. Its protein is CASSRDRGLDAFF. Variable domain in full (rest from reference TRBV11-3 and TRBJ1-1): EAGVVQSPRYKIIEKKQPVAFWCNPISGHNTLYWYLQNLGQGPELLIRYENEEAVDDSQLPKDRFSAERLKGVDSTLKIQPAELGDSAVYLCASSRDRGLDAFFGQGTRLTVV.

The J gene is TRBJ2-5, the V gene TRBV2; D gene uncertain. The germline CDR1 and CDR2 sequences are SNHLY and FYNNEI. V was cut by 7 bases and J by 1 base, with 10 bases left in between. The CDR3 sequence is 13 residues long. The chain's CDR3 is CASTETFQETQYF. CDR3 in DNA: TGTGCCAGCACCGAGACATTCCAAGAGACCCAGTACTTC.

The chain is built from TRBV27 and TRBJ2-3; 7 nucleotides line up with TRBD2. V shed 3 bases, J shed 5 bases, and the junction held 8 bases outside the gene matches. Per germline, CDR1 MNHEY and CDR2 SMNVEV (reference sequence). The CDR3 length is 15 residues. The CDR3 DNA reads TGTGCCAGCAGTTTGGGTAGCGGGTGGTTAGATACGCAGTATTTT. This codes for CASSLGSGWLDTQYF.

This sequence joins TRBV27 and TRBJ1-5; D possibly corresponds to TRBD1 (5 bases). The germline CDR1 and CDR2 sequences are MNHEY and SMNVEV (reference sequence). V was trimmed by 3 bases and J by 3 bases, leaving 9 bases between them. The CDR3 runs 14 residues. In DNA, the CDR3 is TGTGCCAGCAGTTTGGCAGGGATCAATCAGCCCCAGCATTTT. Translated: CASSLAGINQPQHF.

The rearrangement links TRBV19 to TRBJ1-1, with 7 bases fitting TRBD1. The CDR3 contains 13 residues. The germline CDR1 and CDR2 sequences are LNHDA and SQIVND (reference sequence). Trimming removed 1 base from V and 6 bases from J; junction bases left unmatched: 2. The DNA for the CDR3 is TGTGCCAGTAGTATAGGACAGGGATCTGAAGCTTTCTTT. Translating it yields CASSIGQGSEAFF.

A single count supports this clone. The chain is built from TRBV25-1 and TRBJ1-5; TRBD1 might be the D (5 bases). V was shortened by 8 bases and J by 4 bases, with 12 bases between the two germline ends. The CDR3 loop spans 13 amino acids. The germline gives CDR1 MGHDK, CDR2 SYGVNS. CDR3 coding DNA: TGTGCCAGCGGTTGGGGGGGGAATCAGCCCCAGCATTTT. Its translation is CASGWGGNQPQHF.

V is TRBV4-1 and J is TRBJ2-1, with TRBD2 identical over 9 bases. The CDR3 runs 16 residues. V was clipped by 7 bases and J by 0 bases; unmatched bases: 7. The germline CDR1 and CDR2 sequences are MGHRA and YSYEKL. The CDR3 bases are TGCGCCAGCAATGTCTATAGCGGGAGCTCCTACAATGAGCAGTTCTTC. Translation: CASNVYSGSSYNEQFF.

The chain is built from TRBV27 and TRBJ1-1; 8 bases line up with TRBD1. Germline values: CDR1 MNHEY, CDR2 SMNVEV (reference sequence). There are 16 residues in the CDR3. The junction had 8 bases not matched to a gene; V was cut back by 5 bases and J by 0 bases. The CDR3 DNA follows: TGTGCCAGCAGTGCCCGACAGGGGACCCTGAACACTGAAGCTTTCTTT. Protein: CASSARQGTLNTEAFF.

The chain recombines TRBV5-6 with TRBJ2-1, with a possible D match to TRBD2 (5 bases). The germline V gene has CDR1 SGHDT and CDR2 YYEEEE. This CDR3 has 15 residues. Trimming removed 4 bases at V and 5 bases at J, with 16 bases between. CDR3 bases: TGTGCCAGCAGCCGGGCCTTCCCGGGAAACAATGAGCAGTTCTTC. Protein sequence: CASSRAFPGNNEQFF.

This chain connects TRBV15 to TRBJ2-2; no clear D gene. Trimming removed 1 base from V and 5 bases from J, with 11 bases in between. Germline lookup yields CDR1 LNHNV and CDR2 YYDKDF (reference sequence). This CDR3 is 15 amino acids long. The CDR3 spells CATSRAVSETGELFF. CDR3 nucleotide sequence: TGTGCCACCAGCAGAGCGGTCTCGGAGACCGGGGAGCTGTTTTTT.

The chain uses TRBV19 and TRBJ1-5; TRBD1 is a possible D gene (6 bases). Germline values: CDR1 LNHDA, CDR2 SQIVND (reference sequence). The CDR3 length is 15 residues. The V gene lost 4 bases and the J gene lost 1 base, with 11 bases spanning the gap. The CDR3: CASSTGERSNQPQHF. The CDR3, as DNA: TGTGCCAGTAGTACAGGGGAGAGGAGCAATCAGCCCCAGCATTTT. The whole variable domain, remainder taken from reference TRBV19 and TRBJ1-5, is DGGITQSPKYLFRKEGQNVTLSCEQNLNHDAMYWYRQDPGQGLRLIYYSQIVNDFQKGDIAEGYSVSREKKESFPLTVTSAQKNPTAFYLCASSTGERSNQPQHFGDGTRLSIL.